This TCR beta chain was observed in a study of beta chain features in type 1 diabetes. The sequenced template was cDNA made from the entire isolated RNA. The method was immunoSEQ multiplex PCR; TCRdb's version includes in-frame clones alone and lacks a portion of them. The sample lists 430,000 or so clones, approximately 10% seen once, with 0.046% in the top ten. Trimming left V 7 bases short and J 5 bases short, with 17 bases between. The CDR3 runs to 14 residues. In germline, CDR1 is SQVTM, CDR2 ANQGSEA. Sequenced input: naive CD4+ T cells from blood. J is TRBJ2-2 and V is TRBV29-1; D remains unclear. The TCR was taken from a woman younger than 35 in good health. The CDR3 region is CSAKLWGSTGELFF. The CDR3, as DNA: TGCAGCGCTAAGCTTTGGGGAAGTACCGGGGAGCTGTTTTTT.